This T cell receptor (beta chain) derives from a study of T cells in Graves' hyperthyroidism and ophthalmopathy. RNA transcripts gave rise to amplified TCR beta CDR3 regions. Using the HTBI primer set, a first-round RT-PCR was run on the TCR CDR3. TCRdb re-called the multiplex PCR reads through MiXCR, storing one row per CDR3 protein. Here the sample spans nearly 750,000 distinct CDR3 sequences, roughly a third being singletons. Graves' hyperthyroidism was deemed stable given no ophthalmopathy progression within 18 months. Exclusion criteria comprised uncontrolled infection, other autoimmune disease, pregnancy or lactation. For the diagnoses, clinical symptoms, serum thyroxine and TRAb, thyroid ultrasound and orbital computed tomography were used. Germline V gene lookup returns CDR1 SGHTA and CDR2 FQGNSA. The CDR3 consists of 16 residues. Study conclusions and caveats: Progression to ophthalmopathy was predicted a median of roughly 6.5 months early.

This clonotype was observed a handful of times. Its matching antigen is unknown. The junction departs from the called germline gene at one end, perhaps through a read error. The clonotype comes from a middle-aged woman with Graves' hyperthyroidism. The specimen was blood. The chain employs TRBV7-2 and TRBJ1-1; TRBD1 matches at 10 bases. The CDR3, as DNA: TGCGCCAGCAGCCAAGGGACAGGGGTTATGAACACTGAAGCTTTCTTT. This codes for CASSQGTGVMNTEAFF.